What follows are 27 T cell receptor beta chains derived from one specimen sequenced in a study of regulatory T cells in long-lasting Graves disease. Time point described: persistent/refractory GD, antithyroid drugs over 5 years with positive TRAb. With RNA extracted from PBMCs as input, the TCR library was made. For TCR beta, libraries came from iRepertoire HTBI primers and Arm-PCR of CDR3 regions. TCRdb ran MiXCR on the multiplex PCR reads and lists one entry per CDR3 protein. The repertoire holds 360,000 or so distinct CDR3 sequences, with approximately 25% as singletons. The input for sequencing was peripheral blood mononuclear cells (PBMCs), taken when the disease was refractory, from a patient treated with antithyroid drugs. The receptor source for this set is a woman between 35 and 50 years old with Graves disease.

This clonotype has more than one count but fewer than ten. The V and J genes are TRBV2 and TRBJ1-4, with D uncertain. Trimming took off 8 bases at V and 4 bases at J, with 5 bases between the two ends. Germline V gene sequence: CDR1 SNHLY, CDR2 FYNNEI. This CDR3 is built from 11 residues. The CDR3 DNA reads TGTGCCAGCGCCAGTAATGAAAAACTGTTTTTT. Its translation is CASASNEKLFF.

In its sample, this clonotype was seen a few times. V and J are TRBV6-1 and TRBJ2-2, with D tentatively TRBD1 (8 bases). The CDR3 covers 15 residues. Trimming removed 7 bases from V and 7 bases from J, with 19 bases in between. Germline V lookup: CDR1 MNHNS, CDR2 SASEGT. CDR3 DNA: TGTGCCAGCAAGCTCGGACAGGGAGGGGGCGGGGAGCTGTTTTTT. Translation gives CASKLGQGGGGELFF.

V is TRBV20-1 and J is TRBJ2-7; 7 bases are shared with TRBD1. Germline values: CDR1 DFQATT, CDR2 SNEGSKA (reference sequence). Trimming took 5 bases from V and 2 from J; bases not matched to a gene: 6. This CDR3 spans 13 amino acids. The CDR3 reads CSARRTGAYEQYF. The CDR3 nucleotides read TGCAGTGCTCGTCGGACAGGCGCCTACGAGCAGTACTTC.

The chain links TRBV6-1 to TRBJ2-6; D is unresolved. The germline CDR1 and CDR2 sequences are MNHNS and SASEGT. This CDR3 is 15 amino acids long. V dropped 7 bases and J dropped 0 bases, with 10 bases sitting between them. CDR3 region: CASNLRTSGANVLTF. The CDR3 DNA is TGTGCCAGCAACCTAAGGACCTCTGGGGCCAACGTCCTGACTTTC.

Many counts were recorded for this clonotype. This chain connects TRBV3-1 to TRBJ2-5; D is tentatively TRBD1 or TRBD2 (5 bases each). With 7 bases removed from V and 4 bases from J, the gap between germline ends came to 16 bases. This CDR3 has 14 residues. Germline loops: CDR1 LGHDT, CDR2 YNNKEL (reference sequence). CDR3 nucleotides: TGTGCCAGCACCCCCCGAGGGGCGGGAGAGACCCAGTACTTC. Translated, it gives CASTPRGAGETQYF.

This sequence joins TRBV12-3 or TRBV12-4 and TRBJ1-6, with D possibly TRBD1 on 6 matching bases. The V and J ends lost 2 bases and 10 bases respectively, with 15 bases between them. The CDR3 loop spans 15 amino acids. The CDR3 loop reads CASSLSRQDGSPLHF. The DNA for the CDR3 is TGTGCCAGCAGTTTAAGCCGACAGGACGGGTCACCCCTCCACTTT.

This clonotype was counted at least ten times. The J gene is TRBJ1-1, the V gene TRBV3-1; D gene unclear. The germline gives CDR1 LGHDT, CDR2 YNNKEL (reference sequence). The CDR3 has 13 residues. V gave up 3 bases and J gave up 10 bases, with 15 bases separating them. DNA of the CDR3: TGTGCCAGCAGCCACCTAGGACCGATGGCAGCTTTCTTT. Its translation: CASSHLGPMAAFF.

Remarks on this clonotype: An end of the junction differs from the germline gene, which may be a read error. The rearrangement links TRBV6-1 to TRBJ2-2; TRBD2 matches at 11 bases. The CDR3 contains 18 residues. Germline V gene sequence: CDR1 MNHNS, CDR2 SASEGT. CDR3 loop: CASSGTPLAGVYTGELLF. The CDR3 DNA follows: TGTGCCAGCAGCGGAACCCCACTAGCGGGAGTCTACACCGGGGAGCTGCTTTTT.

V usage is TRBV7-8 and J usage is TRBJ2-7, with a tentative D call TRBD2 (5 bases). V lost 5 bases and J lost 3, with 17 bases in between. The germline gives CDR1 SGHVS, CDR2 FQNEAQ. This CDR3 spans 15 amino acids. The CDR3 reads CASSPRRTAHYEQYF. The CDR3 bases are TGTGCCAGCAGCCCCAGGAGGACTGCGCACTACGAGCAGTACTTC.

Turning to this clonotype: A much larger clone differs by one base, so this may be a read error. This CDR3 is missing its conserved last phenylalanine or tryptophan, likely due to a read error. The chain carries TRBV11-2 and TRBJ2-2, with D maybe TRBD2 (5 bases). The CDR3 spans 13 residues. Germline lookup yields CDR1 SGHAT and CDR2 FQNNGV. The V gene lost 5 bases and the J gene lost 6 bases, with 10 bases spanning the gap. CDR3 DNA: TGTGCCAGCAGCCCTAGCTGGGCCGGGGAGCTGTTTCTT. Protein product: CASSPSWAGELFL.

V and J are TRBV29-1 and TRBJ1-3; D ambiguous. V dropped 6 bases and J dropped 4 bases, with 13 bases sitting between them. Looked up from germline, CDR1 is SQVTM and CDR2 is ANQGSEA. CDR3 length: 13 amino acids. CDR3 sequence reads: CSVSSLGGNTIYF. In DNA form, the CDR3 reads TGCAGCGTATCCTCCTTGGGAGGAAACACCATATATTTT.

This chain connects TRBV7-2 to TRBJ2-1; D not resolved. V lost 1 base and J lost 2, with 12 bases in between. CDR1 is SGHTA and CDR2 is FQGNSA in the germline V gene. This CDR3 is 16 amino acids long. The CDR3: CASSLVPDTTYNEQFF. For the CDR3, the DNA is TGTGCCAGCAGCTTAGTTCCAGACACAACCTACAATGAGCAGTTCTTC.

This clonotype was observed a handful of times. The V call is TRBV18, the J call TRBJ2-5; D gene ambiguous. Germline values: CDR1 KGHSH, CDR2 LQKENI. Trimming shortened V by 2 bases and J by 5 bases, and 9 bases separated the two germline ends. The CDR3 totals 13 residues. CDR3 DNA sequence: TGTGCCAGCTCACCAAGAGAGAGGGAGACCCAGTACTTC. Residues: CASSPRERETQYF.

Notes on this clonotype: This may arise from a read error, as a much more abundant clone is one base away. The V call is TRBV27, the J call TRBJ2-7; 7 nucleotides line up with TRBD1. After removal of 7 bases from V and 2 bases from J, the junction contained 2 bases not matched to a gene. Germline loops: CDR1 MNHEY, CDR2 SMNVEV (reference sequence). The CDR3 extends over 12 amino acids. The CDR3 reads CASKGQTYEQYF. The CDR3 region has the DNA TGTGCCAGCAAGGGACAGACCTACGAGCAGTACTTC.

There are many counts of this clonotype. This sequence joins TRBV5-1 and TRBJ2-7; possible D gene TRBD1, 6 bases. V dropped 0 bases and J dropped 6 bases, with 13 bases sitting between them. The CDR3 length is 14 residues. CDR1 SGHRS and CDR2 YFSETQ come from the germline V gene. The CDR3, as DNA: TGCGCCAGCAGCTTGGGTGACCTCAGGGGCGAGCAGTACTTC. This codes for CASSLGDLRGEQYF.

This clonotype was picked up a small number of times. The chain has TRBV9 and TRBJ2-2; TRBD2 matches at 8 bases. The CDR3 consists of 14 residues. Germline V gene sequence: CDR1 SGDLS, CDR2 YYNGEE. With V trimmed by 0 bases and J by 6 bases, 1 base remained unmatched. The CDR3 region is CASSVERESGELFF. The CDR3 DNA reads TGTGCCAGCAGCGTAGAGCGGGAGTCCGGGGAGCTGTTTTTT.

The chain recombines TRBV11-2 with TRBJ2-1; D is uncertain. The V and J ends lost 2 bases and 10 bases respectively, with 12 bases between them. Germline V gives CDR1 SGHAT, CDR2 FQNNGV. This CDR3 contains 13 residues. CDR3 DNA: TGTGCCAGCAGCTTATTGGCCCTCGGGGAGCAGTTCTTC. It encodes CASSLLALGEQFF.

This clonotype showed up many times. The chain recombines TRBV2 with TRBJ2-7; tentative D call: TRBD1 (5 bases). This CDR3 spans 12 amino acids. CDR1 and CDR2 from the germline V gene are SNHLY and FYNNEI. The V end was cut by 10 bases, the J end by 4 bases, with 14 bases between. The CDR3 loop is CATRSQGYEQYF. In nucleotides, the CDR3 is TGTGCCACCCGGAGCCAGGGTTACGAGCAGTACTTC.

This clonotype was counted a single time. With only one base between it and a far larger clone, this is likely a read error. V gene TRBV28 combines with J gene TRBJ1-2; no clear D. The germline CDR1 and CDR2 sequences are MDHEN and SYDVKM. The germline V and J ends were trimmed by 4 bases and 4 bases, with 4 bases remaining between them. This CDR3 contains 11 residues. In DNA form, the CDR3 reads TGTGCCAGCAGTTCGAGCTATGGCTACACCTTC. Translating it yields CASSSSYGYTF.

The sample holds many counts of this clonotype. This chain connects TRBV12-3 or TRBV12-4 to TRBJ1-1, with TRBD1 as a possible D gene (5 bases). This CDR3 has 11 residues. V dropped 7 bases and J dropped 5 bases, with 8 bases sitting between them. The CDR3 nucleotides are TGTGCCAGCACTCAGGGTACTGAAGCTTTCTTT. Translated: CASTQGTEAFF.

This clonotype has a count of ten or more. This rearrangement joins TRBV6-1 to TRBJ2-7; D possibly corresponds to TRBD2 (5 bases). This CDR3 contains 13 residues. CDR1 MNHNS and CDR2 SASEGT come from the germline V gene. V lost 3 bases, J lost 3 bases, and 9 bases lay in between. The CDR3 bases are TGTGCCAGCAGTGATCCCGGGGACTACGAGCAGTACTTC. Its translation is CASSDPGDYEQYF.

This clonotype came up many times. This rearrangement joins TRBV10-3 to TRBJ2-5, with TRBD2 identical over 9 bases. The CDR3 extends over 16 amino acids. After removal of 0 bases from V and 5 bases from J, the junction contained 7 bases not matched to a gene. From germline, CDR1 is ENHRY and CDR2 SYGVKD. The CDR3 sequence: CAISESSGRPGETQYF. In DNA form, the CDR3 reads TGTGCCATCAGTGAGTCCAGCGGGAGGCCCGGGGAGACCCAGTACTTC.

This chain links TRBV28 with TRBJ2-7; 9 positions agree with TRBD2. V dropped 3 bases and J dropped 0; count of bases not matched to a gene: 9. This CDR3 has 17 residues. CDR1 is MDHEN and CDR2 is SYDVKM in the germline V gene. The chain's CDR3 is CASSLGTSFDSSYEQYF. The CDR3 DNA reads TGTGCCAGCAGTTTGGGGACTAGCTTCGATAGCTCCTACGAGCAGTACTTC.

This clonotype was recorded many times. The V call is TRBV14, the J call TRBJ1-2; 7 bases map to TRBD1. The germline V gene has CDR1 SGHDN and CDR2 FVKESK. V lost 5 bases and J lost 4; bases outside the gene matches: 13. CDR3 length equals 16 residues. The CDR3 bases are TGTGCCAGCAGCGCAGGGACAGACCACCCGATCTATGGCTACACCTTC. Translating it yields CASSAGTDHPIYGYTF.

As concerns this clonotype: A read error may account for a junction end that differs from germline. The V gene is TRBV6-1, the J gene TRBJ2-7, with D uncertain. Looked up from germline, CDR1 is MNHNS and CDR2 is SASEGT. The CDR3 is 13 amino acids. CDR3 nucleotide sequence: TGTGCCAGCAGTCCAACTACTGGCTACGAGCAGTACTTT. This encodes CASSPTTGYEQYF.

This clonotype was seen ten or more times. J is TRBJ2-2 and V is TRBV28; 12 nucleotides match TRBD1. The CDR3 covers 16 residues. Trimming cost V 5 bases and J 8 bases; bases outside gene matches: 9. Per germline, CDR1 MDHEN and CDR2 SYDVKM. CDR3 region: CASSLRDRGRRGELFF. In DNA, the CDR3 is TGTGCCAGCAGTCTCCGGGACAGGGGGCGCAGAGGGGAGCTGTTTTTT. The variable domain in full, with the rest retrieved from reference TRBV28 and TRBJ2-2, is DVKVTQSSRYLVKRTGEKVFLECVQDMDHENMFWYRQDPGLGLRLIYFSYDVKMKEKGDIPEGYSVSREKKERFSLILESASTNQTSMYLCASSLRDRGRRGELFFGEGSRLTVL.

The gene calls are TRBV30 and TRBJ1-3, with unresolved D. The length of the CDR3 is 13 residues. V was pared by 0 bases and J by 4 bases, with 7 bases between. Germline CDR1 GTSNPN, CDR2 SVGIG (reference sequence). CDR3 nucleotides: TGTGCCTGGAGTGTCGCCGGGGGAAACACCATATATTTT. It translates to CAWSVAGGNTIYF. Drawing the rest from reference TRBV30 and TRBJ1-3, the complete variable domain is SQTIHQWPATLVQPVGSPLSLECTVEGTSNPNLYWYRQAAGRGLQLLFYSVGIGQISSEVPQNLSASRPQDRQFILSSKKLLLSDSGFYLCAWSVAGGNTIYFGEGSWLTVV.